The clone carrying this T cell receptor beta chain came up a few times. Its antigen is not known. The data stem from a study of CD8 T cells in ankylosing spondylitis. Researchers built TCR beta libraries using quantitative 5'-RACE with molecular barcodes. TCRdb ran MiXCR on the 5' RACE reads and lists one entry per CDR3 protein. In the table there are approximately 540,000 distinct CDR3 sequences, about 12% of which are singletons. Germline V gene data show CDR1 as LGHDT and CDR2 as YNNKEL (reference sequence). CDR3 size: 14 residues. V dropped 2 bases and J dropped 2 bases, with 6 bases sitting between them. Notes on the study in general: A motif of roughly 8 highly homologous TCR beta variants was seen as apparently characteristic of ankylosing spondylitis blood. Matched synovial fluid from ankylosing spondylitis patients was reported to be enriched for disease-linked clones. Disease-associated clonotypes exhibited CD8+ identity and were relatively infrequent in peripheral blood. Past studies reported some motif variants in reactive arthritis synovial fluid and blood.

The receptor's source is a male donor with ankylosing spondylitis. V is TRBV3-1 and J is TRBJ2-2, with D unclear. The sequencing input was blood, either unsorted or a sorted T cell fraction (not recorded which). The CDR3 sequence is CASSQSANTGELFF. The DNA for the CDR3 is TGTGCCAGCAGCCAATCTGCTAACACCGGGGAGCTGTTTTTT.